One sample yielded the 5 T cell receptor beta chains listed below, sequenced in a study of regulatory T cells in long-lasting Graves disease. The time point: newly diagnosed GD, antithyroid drugs for less than 3 months. TCR sequences were obtained from RNA taken from PBMCs. Arm-PCR of CDR3 regions and iRepertoire HTBI primers were used to build TCR beta libraries. TCRdb redid the calling of the multiplex PCR reads with MiXCR, one entry per CDR3 protein. This table holds some 500,000 distinct CDR3 sequences, approximately 16% found once. The same sample was also studied in work on T cells in Graves' hyperthyroidism and ophthalmopathy.

The source material was peripheral blood mononuclear cells (PBMCs), sampled at new diagnosis, from a patient treated with antithyroid drugs. The receptors here all came from a woman aged 40 to 65 with Graves disease.

A few counts support this clonotype. J is TRBJ2-1 and V is TRBV6-1, with D perhaps TRBD2 (6 bases). Germline V gene data show CDR1 as MNHNS and CDR2 as SASEGT. CDR3 length: 14 residues. Trimming took off 6 bases at V and 4 bases at J, with 13 bases between the two ends. CDR3 sequence reads: CASSPPGGYNEQFF. CDR3 nucleotide sequence: TGTGCCAGCAGCCCCCCCGGGGGTTACAATGAGCAGTTCTTC.

This clonotype was counted many times. The rearrangement links TRBV24-1 to TRBJ2-1; a weak D match, TRBD2 (6 bases). The CDR3 consists of 13 residues. Germline V gene sequence: CDR1 KGHDR, CDR2 SFDVKD. V dropped 5 bases and J dropped 4 bases, with 8 bases sitting between them. This CDR3 reads CATSAGGYNEQFF. The CDR3 DNA sequence: TGTGCCACCAGTGCTGGGGGGTACAATGAGCAGTTCTTC.

This rearrangement joins TRBV5-1 to TRBJ2-5; a possible D gene is TRBD2 (6 bases). V was pared by 0 bases and J by 5 bases, with 8 bases between. Germline loops: CDR1 SGHRS, CDR2 YFSETQ. The length of the CDR3 is 13 residues. CDR3 in amino acids: CASSLGSGETQYF. DNA of the CDR3: TGCGCCAGCAGCTTGGGTAGCGGCGAGACCCAGTACTTC.

V gene TRBV20-1 combines with J gene TRBJ2-2; 8 bases agree with TRBD2. CDR1 is DFQATT and CDR2 is SNEGSKA in the germline V gene (reference sequence). Trimming removed 6 bases from V and 6 bases from J; junction bases left unmatched: 6. CDR3 length: 13 residues. CDR3 DNA sequence: TGCAGTGCCTTAGCGGGGATTGCCGGGGAGCTGTTTTTT. This translates into CSALAGIAGELFF.

This clonotype was recorded at least ten times. The chain combines TRBV11-1 with TRBJ1-6, with D unclear. This CDR3 has 13 residues. The germline CDR1 and CDR2 sequences are SGHAT and FQDESV (reference sequence). The ends were cut back, 4 bases at V and 10 bases at J, with 11 bases in the middle. Here the CDR3 DNA reads TGTGCCAGCAGCTCCCAACCCCAATCACCCCTCCACTTT. Translated: CASSSQPQSPLHF.